These 26 T cell receptor beta chains were all obtained from the same sample, sequenced in a study of shared clonotypes between healthy human individuals. TCRdb's copy holds only in-frame clones and misses some; the assay was immunoSEQ multiplex PCR. The sample consists of some 2,000,000 clones, 85% to 95% of them appearing once. The sample consisted of naive CD4+ T cells sorted from blood. Subset reported: CD45RA+ positively selected. The source is a man younger than 30 in good health.

About this clone itself: Other DNA sequences in this sample translate to the same CDR3. The rearrangement links TRBV6-1 to TRBJ1-5, with 7 positions matching TRBD1. The V and J ends lost 2 bases and 2 bases, in that order; junction bases with no gene match: 3. The CDR3 extends over 15 amino acids. Looked up from germline, CDR1 is MNHNS and CDR2 is SASEGT. The CDR3 nucleotides are TGTGCCAGCAGTGAAAGGGGGCTAGGCAATCAGCCCCAGCATTTT. It translates to CASSERGLGNQPQHF.

This clone was recorded only once. This rearrangement joins TRBV2 to TRBJ2-7, with D possibly matching TRBD1 (6 bases). Germline CDR1 SNHLY, CDR2 FYNNEI. The CDR3 length is 13 residues. V gave up 6 bases and J gave up 2 bases, with 11 bases separating them. The CDR3: CASRLGGTYEQYF. DNA for the CDR3: TGTGCCAGCAGACTAGGGGGTACCTACGAGCAGTACTTC.

V gene TRBV29-1 combines with J gene TRBJ2-1; a possible D gene is TRBD1 (6 bases). V gave up 7 bases and J gave up 6 bases, with 16 bases separating them. Germline values: CDR1 SQVTM, CDR2 ANQGSEA. The CDR3 is 13 residues long. The CDR3 DNA is TGCAGCGGGGAACAGGGCTTAAGCAATGAGCAGTTCTTC. This encodes CSGEQGLSNEQFF.

The rearrangement links TRBV7-2 to TRBJ2-5; 8 bases match TRBD2. The CDR3 covers 18 residues. V gave up 2 bases and J gave up 7 bases; unmatched junction bases: 18. Germline V CDR1 and CDR2: SGHTA, FQGNSA. The CDR3 loop is CASSLSLGTSRGKGTQYF. DNA for the CDR3: TGTGCCAGCAGCTTAAGCTTAGGGACTAGTCGGGGCAAAGGGACCCAGTACTTC.

J is TRBJ2-5 and V is TRBV6-1, with TRBD2 matching 9 bases. V dropped 8 bases and J dropped 5; count of bases not matched to a gene: 6. The CDR3 consists of 13 residues. Germline CDR1 and CDR2: MNHNS and SASEGT. CDR3 in amino acids: CASWRRGGETQYF. DNA for the CDR3: TGTGCCAGCTGGCGGCGGGGGGGCGAGACCCAGTACTTC.

The CDR3 sequence: CASSQGGYGNTEAFF. CDR3 bases: TGTGCCAGCAGCCAGGGGGGCTATGGCAACACTGAAGCTTTCTTT. This chain joins TRBV4-2 and TRBJ1-1; tentatively, D is TRBD1 (6 bases). CDR1 is LGHNA, CDR2 YNFKEQ, per germline. V was trimmed by 3 bases and J by 2 bases, leaving 13 bases between them. CDR3 length equals 15 residues.

J is TRBJ2-5 and V is TRBV6-1, with TRBD2 as a possible D gene (7 bases). Deletions cut 8 bases from V and 4 bases from J, with 20 bases between. The CDR3 has 15 amino acids. Germline V lookup: CDR1 MNHNS, CDR2 SASEGT. CDR3 amino acids: CASQMGGAGRETQYF. The CDR3 bases are TGTGCCAGCCAGATGGGGGGGGCCGGGAGAGAGACCCAGTACTTC.

In its sample, this clone was seen a few times. Other DNA sequences in the same sample also yield this CDR3. This chain joins TRBV2 and TRBJ1-5; 10 nucleotides match TRBD1. The germline gives CDR1 SNHLY, CDR2 FYNNEI. V lost 6 bases to trimming and J lost 0 bases; unmatched junction nucleotides: 5. The CDR3 runs to 16 residues. The CDR3 here is CASSGQGGNSNQPQHF. The CDR3 DNA is TGTGCCAGCAGCGGACAGGGGGGGAATAGCAATCAGCCCCAGCATTTT.

The chain is built from TRBV10-3 and TRBJ1-2, with 7 bases aligning to TRBD1. The CDR3 sequence is 17 residues long. V shed 0 bases and J 2 bases; nucleotides not matched to a gene: 9. Germline CDR1 and CDR2: ENHRY and SYGVKD. Here the CDR3 reads CAISESPVTGLNYGYTF. In nucleotides, the CDR3 is TGTGCCATCAGTGAGTCCCCGGTGACAGGGCTGAACTATGGCTACACCTTC.

V gene TRBV7-2 combines with J gene TRBJ1-6; unclear D gene. CDR1 and CDR2 from the germline V gene are SGHTA and FQGNSA. The CDR3 has 14 residues. The V and J ends lost 5 bases and 9 bases respectively, with 14 bases between them. CDR3 sequence reads: CASSATKKGSPLHF. The CDR3 DNA sequence: TGTGCCAGCAGCGCCACAAAGAAGGGTTCACCCCTCCACTTT.

Concerning this clone: Since a much larger clone is just one base distant, this may be a read error. The chain employs TRBV5-1 and TRBJ1-1; 9 bases are a match to TRBD1. CDR1 and CDR2 (germline): SGHRS, YFSETQ. The CDR3 totals 18 residues. The CDR3 loop reads CASSLPGTGIRMNTEALF. The DNA of the CDR3 is TGCGCCAGCAGCTTGCCCGGGACAGGGATACGCATGAACACTGAAGCTCTCTTT.

The rearrangement uses TRBV6-5 and TRBJ1-2, with D perhaps TRBD1 (5 bases). V lost 0 bases to trimming and J lost 5 bases, with 13 bases between them. The CDR3 is made up of 15 amino acids. The germline V gene has CDR1 MNHEY and CDR2 SVGAGI. CDR3 DNA: TGTGCCAGCAGTTACTCGAGTGTGACAGCATATGGCTACACCTTC. Translation gives CASSYSSVTAYGYTF.

The V and J genes are TRBV29-1 and TRBJ2-2, with 7 bases lining up with TRBD2. V trimming: 2 bases; J trimming: 0 bases; junction bases outside the gene matches: 3. The germline gives CDR1 SQVTM, CDR2 ANQGSEA. The CDR3 runs 15 residues. In nucleotides, the CDR3 is TGCAGCGTTGAACGGGGGGATCCGAACACCGGGGAGCTGTTTTTT. This sequence encodes CSVERGDPNTGELFF.

The count of this clone is one. The chain is built from TRBV28 and TRBJ2-3; TRBD1 matches at 10 bases. The CDR3 covers 13 residues. Germline trimming cut 9 bases from V and 4 bases from J; bases unmatched to any gene: 4. Per the germline V gene, CDR1 is MDHEN and CDR2 is SYDVKM. The CDR3 bases are TGTGCCAGTCGGACAGGGGGTCCAGATACGCAGTATTTT. Translated, it gives CASRTGGPDTQYF.

The V call is TRBV6-1, the J call TRBJ2-7; D is possibly TRBD1 (6 bases). This CDR3 has 14 residues. Trimming pared 4 bases from V and 7 bases from J, leaving 17 bases between. CDR1 is MNHNS and CDR2 is SASEGT in the germline V gene. This CDR3 is CASSVGAGEREQYF. CDR3 nucleotides: TGTGCCAGCAGTGTGGGAGCAGGGGAGAGGGAGCAGTACTTC.

The chain couples TRBV10-3 to TRBJ1-1; no clear D gene. Germline-derived CDR1 and CDR2 are ENHRY and SYGVKD. This CDR3 has 11 amino acids. Trimming left V 11 bases short and J 4 bases short, with 11 bases between. The DNA for the CDR3 is TGTGCCGTCGCGCCAGGCACTGAAGCTTTCTTT. Protein: CAVAPGTEAFF.

The rearrangement uses TRBV7-6 and TRBJ2-7, with 9 positions matching TRBD1. This CDR3 is 16 amino acids long. CDR1 SGHVS and CDR2 FNYEAQ come from the germline V gene. V lost 1 base and J lost 1; bases outside the gene matches: 5. Written as DNA, the CDR3 is TGTGCCAGCAGCTTAGTTACGGGACAGGGATCCTACGAGCAGTACTTC. Translation gives CASSLVTGQGSYEQYF. Full variable domain (outside the CDR3, taken from reference TRBV7-6 and TRBJ2-7): GAGVSQSPRYKVTKRGQDVALRCDPISGHVSLYWYRQALGQGPEFLTYFNYEAQQDKSGLPNDRFSAERPEGSISTLTIQRTEQRDSAMYRCASSLVTGQGSYEQYFGPGTRLTVT.

The rearrangement links TRBV5-1 to TRBJ2-2; no clear D gene. Germline-derived CDR1 and CDR2 are SGHRS and YFSETQ. The CDR3 sequence is 11 residues long. The V end lost 1 base, the J end lost 8 bases, and 3 bases lay between the germline ends. DNA of the CDR3: TGCGCCAGCAGCTTGCAGGGGGAGCTGTTTTTT. Translating it yields CASSLQGELFF.

This rearrangement joins TRBV11-2 to TRBJ1-1; D ambiguous. Germline lookup yields CDR1 SGHAT and CDR2 FQNNGV. Trimming stripped 4 bases from V and 4 bases from J, with 16 bases between. This CDR3 is 15 amino acids long. The CDR3 sequence is CASSSSGPHGTEAFF. For the CDR3, the DNA is TGTGCCAGCAGCTCATCCGGACCCCACGGCACTGAAGCTTTCTTT. The full variable domain, completed using reference TRBV11-2 and TRBJ1-1, is EAGVAQSPRYKIIEKRQSVAFWCNPISGHATLYWYQQILGQGPKLLIQFQNNGVVDDSQLPKDRFSAERLKGVDSTLKIQPAKLEDSAVYLCASSSSGPHGTEAFFGQGTRLTVV.

V gene TRBV11-2 combines with J gene TRBJ1-2; maybe TRBD1 (6 bases). The CDR3 extends over 13 amino acids. The germline V gene encodes CDR1 SGHAT and CDR2 FQNNGV. V dropped 6 bases and J dropped 4 bases, with 12 bases sitting between them. The CDR3 sequence is CASSPGATYGYTF. The CDR3, as DNA: TGTGCCAGCAGTCCGGGGGCAACCTATGGCTACACCTTC.

The chain has TRBV28 and TRBJ2-1; D perhaps matches TRBD2 (6 bases). V lost 1 base and J 8 bases, leaving 12 bases between the germline ends. The CDR3 consists of 14 residues. CDR1 and CDR2 from the germline V gene are MDHEN and SYDVKM. The CDR3 DNA follows: TGTGCCAGCAGTTTATCCCGGACTACAGATGAGCAGTTCTTC. This sequence encodes CASSLSRTTDEQFF.

CDR3 sequence (DNA): TGTGCCAGCAGTTACGGGCAGATCAACACTGAAGCTTTCTTT. This translates into CASSYGQINTEAFF. The chain joins TRBV6-5 to TRBJ1-1, with D unresolved. V lost 2 bases, J lost 2 bases, and 9 bases lay in between. Germline V lookup: CDR1 MNHEY, CDR2 SVGAGI. The CDR3 runs 14 residues.

The gene calls are TRBV11-3 and TRBJ2-3; 12 nucleotides match TRBD2. CDR3 length equals 15 residues. The germline CDR1 and CDR2 sequences are SGHNT and YENEEA. V lost 5 bases and J lost 4; bases outside the gene matches: 4. The CDR3 bases are TGTGCCAGCAGCCGGACTAGCGGGACCCCAGATACGCAGTATTTT. The encoded protein is CASSRTSGTPDTQYF.

The chain has TRBV25-1 and TRBJ2-3, with D tentatively TRBD1 (5 bases). CDR3 length: 15 amino acids. Germline-derived CDR1 and CDR2 are MGHDK and SYGVNS. Trimming left V 1 base short and J 5 bases short, with 13 bases between. CDR3 region: CASSESLVRGDTQYF. Written as DNA, the CDR3 is TGTGCCAGCAGTGAATCCCTCGTAAGGGGAGATACGCAGTATTTT. Using reference TRBV25-1 and TRBJ2-3 for the parts outside the CDR3, the full variable domain is EADIYQTPRYLVIGTGKKITLECSQTMGHDKMYWYQQDPGMELHLIHYSYGVNSTEKGDLSSESTVSRIRTEHFPLTLESARPSHTSQYLCASSESLVRGDTQYFGPGTRLTVL.

V is TRBV5-4 and J is TRBJ2-7; maybe TRBD2 (5 bases). The CDR3 runs to 16 residues. Germline V gene sequence: CDR1 SGHNT, CDR2 YYREEE (reference sequence). V was trimmed by 0 bases and J by 2 bases, leaving 15 bases between them. CDR3 region: CASSLGTGSLTYEQYF. The CDR3 DNA sequence: TGTGCCAGCAGCTTGGGAACGGGATCGTTGACCTACGAGCAGTACTTC.

J is TRBJ2-6 and V is TRBV11-2; D gene ambiguous. Germline loops: CDR1 SGHAT, CDR2 FQNNGV. The CDR3 loop spans 14 amino acids. Trimming stripped 5 bases from V and 1 base from J, with 6 bases between. The CDR3 sequence: CASSPVSGANVLTF. Here the CDR3 DNA reads TGTGCCAGCAGCCCCGTTTCTGGGGCCAACGTCCTGACTTTC.